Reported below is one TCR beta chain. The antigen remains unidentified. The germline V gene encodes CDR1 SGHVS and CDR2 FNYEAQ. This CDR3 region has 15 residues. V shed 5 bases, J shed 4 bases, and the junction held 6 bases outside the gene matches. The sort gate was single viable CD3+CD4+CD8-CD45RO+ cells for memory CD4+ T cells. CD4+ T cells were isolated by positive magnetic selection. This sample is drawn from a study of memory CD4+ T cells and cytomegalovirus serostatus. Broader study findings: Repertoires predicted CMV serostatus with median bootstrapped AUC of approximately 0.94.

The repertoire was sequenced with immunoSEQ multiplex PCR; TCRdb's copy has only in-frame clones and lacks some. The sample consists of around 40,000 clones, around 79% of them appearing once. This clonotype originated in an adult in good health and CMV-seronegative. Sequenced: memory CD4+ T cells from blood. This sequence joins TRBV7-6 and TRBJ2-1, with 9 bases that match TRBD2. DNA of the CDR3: TGTGCCAGCAGCCGCGGGGGGGCCGGGTACAATGAGCAGTTCTTC. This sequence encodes CASSRGGAGYNEQFF.